This T cell receptor (beta chain) originates from a study of blood T cell repertoires in COVID-19. Study in general: Sources were T cells, B-cell-depleted T cells, or PBMCs; the material itself was cDNA or gDNA.

As originally analysed: Reference gene primer amplification yielded estimated nucleated cell counts. Only in-frame clones appear in the TCRdb table, and some are missing; sequencing was by immunoSEQ multiplex PCR. V and J calls and clone size follow that table, whereas D and trimming were derived from the DNA. The profile shows roughly 200,000 clones, around 90% of them singletons. In terms of age and location, participants ranged from roughly 18 to 100 years and lived in about two dozen US areas. Two negative PCRs, clearance, or symptom resolution characterized the recovered Cohort 3 donors. The TCR comes from a woman in her twenties or thirties who had recovered from COVID-19. Sample: PBMCs or T cells enriched from blood (not recorded which).

CDR3 nucleotides: TGTGCCAGCAGTGAAGAATACCCCCGGGACAGGGGTTACGAGCAGTACTTC. Protein sequence: CASSEEYPRDRGYEQYF. V usage is TRBV2 and J usage is TRBJ2-7, with 10 bases aligning to TRBD1. Germline CDR1 and CDR2: SNHLY and FYNNEI. V was clipped by 1 base and J by 4 bases; unmatched bases: 10. The CDR3 totals 17 residues. The full variable domain, its missing parts supplied by reference TRBV2 and TRBJ2-7, is EPEVTQTPSHQVTQMGQEVILRCVPISNHLYFYWYRQILGQKVEFLVSFYNNEISEKSEIFDDQFSVERPDGSNFTLKIRSTKLEDSAMYFCASSEEYPRDRGYEQYFGPGTRLTVT.